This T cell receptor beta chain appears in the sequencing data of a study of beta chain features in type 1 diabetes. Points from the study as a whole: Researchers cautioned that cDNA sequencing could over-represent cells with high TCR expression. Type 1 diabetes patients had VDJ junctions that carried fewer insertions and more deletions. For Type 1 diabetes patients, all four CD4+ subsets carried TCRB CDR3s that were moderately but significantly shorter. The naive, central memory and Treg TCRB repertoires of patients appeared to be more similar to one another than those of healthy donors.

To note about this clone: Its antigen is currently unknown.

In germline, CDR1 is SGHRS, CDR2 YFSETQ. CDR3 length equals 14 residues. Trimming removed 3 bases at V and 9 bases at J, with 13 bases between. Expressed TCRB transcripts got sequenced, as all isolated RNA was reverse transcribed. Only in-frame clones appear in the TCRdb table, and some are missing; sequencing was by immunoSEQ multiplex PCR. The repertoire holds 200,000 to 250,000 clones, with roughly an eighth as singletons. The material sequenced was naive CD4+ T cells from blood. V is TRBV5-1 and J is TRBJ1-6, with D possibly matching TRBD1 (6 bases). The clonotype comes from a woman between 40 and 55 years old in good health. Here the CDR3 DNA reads TGCGCCAGCAGCTCCCGGACAGTCGGTTCACCCCTCCACTTT. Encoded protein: CASSSRTVGSPLHF.